These T cell receptor beta chains were read from a single sample in a study of shared clonotypes between healthy human individuals. Using immunoSEQ multiplex PCR, the repertoire was profiled, and TCRdb retains in-frame clones only, with some absent. The table has about 2.2 million clones, just over 90% seen once. The sequenced sample was naive CD8+ T cells from PBMCs. The receptors were gathered from a man aged 18 to 35 in good health. Some clones in this sample may be carry-over from other donors' samples. Each CDR3 is given with its conserved first and last residue. D genes are given only for firm matches. A row's size may be missing; if present it is once, few, many or a size class.

v_gene: TRBV14
abundance: -
d_gene: -
j_gene: TRBJ2-7
CDR3nt: TGTGCCAGCAGCCCACGACCCAACCCATACGAGCAGTACTTC
CDR3aa: CASSPRPNPYEQYF

v_gene: TRBV28
abundance: -
d_gene: -
j_gene: TRBJ1-5
CDR3nt: TGTGCCAGCAGTCCCCCCCCCAATCAGCCCCAGCATTTT
CDR3aa: CASSPPPNQPQHF

v_gene: TRBV27
abundance: -
d_gene: -
j_gene: TRBJ1-5
CDR3nt: TGTGCCAGCAGTTTATTTTATGGCAATCAGCCCCAGCATTTT
CDR3aa: CASSLFYGNQPQHF

v_gene: TRBV6-1
abundance: -
d_gene: -
j_gene: TRBJ1-1
CDR3nt: TGTGCCAGCAGTGTGTCACAGCAGATGATTTACACTGAAGCTTTCTTT
CDR3aa: CASSVSQQMIYTEAFF

v_gene: TRBV28
abundance: -
d_gene: TRBD2
j_gene: TRBJ2-7
CDR3nt: TGTGCCAGCAGTTTTCGTCTAGCGGGAGGGAGGTCCTACGAGCAGTACTTC
CDR3aa: CASSFRLAGGRSYEQYF

v_gene: TRBV6-5
abundance: few
d_gene: -
j_gene: TRBJ1-1
CDR3nt: TGTGCCACACAGATGTACACTGAAGCTTTCTTT
CDR3aa: CATQMYTEAFF

v_gene: TRBV19
abundance: -
d_gene: -
j_gene: TRBJ1-1
CDR3nt: TGTGCCAGTAGTCACCGACCGCGCAACACTGAAGCTTTCTTT
CDR3aa: CASSHRPRNTEAFF

v_gene: TRBV28
abundance: -
d_gene: -
j_gene: TRBJ2-1
CDR3nt: TGTGCCAGCAGTTCTTGGTACAATGAGCAGTTCTTC
CDR3aa: CASSSWYNEQFF

v_gene: TRBV19
abundance: -
d_gene: -
j_gene: TRBJ1-2
CDR3nt: TGTGCCAGTAGTATAGATGGGGCTTATGGCTACACCTTC
CDR3aa: CASSIDGAYGYTF

v_gene: TRBV7-2
abundance: -
d_gene: TRBD1
j_gene: TRBJ2-7
CDR3nt: TGTGCCAGCAGCTTAGGTATTGGGACAGGGGTCACCGAGCAGTACTTC
CDR3aa: CASSLGIGTGVTEQYF

v_gene: TRBV7-3
abundance: -
d_gene: -
j_gene: TRBJ2-3
CDR3nt: TGTGCCAGCAGCTTAAACCCTCGACTAGGCAGCACAGATACGCAGTATTTT
CDR3aa: CASSLNPRLGSTDTQYF

v_gene: TRBV30
abundance: -
d_gene: -
j_gene: TRBJ1-1
CDR3nt: TGTGCCTGGAGTTCCATTGGGCCCACTGAGCCTTCCTGGGCCACTGAAGCTTTCTTT
CDR3aa: CAWSSIGPTEPSWATEAFF

v_gene: TRBV5-6
abundance: -
d_gene: TRBD2
j_gene: TRBJ2-7
CDR3nt: TGTGCCAGCAGCTGGGCGGGGGGCGAGCAGTACTTC
CDR3aa: CASSWAGGEQYF

v_gene: TRBV7-3
abundance: -
d_gene: TRBD2
j_gene: TRBJ2-1
CDR3nt: TGTGCCAGCAGCGGCCCGGGACTAGCGGGAAATGAGCAGTTCTTC
CDR3aa: CASSGPGLAGNEQFF